This T cell receptor (beta chain) derives from a study of PD-L1 blockade in urothelial cancer. Turning to the study itself: Analysis of blood occurred 3 weeks (second dose) and 6 weeks after treatment start. Blood-derived samples held a median roughly 150,000 T cells.

Details on this clone: Its antigen is unidentified.

Study-level results: Blood clones associated with the tumor expanded more at 3 weeks in durable-benefit patients.

The CDR3 extends over 15 amino acids. CDR1 is SEHNR and CDR2 is FQNEAQ in the germline V gene (reference sequence). The germline V and J ends were trimmed by 5 bases and 4 bases, with 14 bases remaining between them. Regarding time point: pretreatment peripheral blood. The patients' disease, urothelial carcinoma, was locally advanced or metastatic. Only in-frame clones appear in the TCRdb table, and some are missing; sequencing was by immunoSEQ multiplex PCR. Of roughly 100,000 clones listed, approximately 88% were seen once; the top ten hold around 1%. J is TRBJ1-4 and V is TRBV7-9; D gene ambiguous. The starting material was PBMCs, obtained around atezolizumab (anti-PD-L1) treatment. This clonotype originated in a woman aged 80 or over with urothelial cancer. Here the CDR3 DNA reads TGTGCCAGCAGCACCGGTAACTTATTTAATGAAAAACTGTTTTTT. Translating it yields CASSTGNLFNEKLFF.